This T cell receptor (beta chain) was identified in a study of blood T cells in healthy people across ages. The authors ran a second PCR of roughly 6 to 11 cycles using a sample-barcoded 5' primer and a J-beta primer mix. A single record per CDR3 protein comes from TCRdb applying MiXCR to the 5' RACE reads. The sample lists around 800,000 distinct CDR3 sequences; approximately 67% were seen once. The sample holds a few counts of this clonotype. CDR1 and CDR2 (germline): LGHNA, YNFKEQ. Losses at the gene ends were 4 bases for V and 7 bases for J; bases not matched to a gene: 6. This CDR3 has 14 amino acids.

This sequence originates from a man younger than 40 in good health. The chain carries TRBV4-2 and TRBJ2-1; the match to TRBD2 covers 8 bases. What was sequenced was blood. The CDR3 here is CASSPGGAKNEQFF. Here the CDR3 DNA reads TGTGCCAGCAGCCCCGGGGGGGCCAAAAATGAGCAGTTCTTC.